One T cell receptor beta chain is described in this entry. The data stem from a study of blood T cell repertoires in COVID-19. About the research overall: Donors in the United States, Italy and Spain gave samples during acute or convalescent COVID-19. The analysed material was cDNA or gDNA that came from T cells, B-cell-depleted T cells, or PBMCs.

Original processing methods: Amplified reference gene primers provided the basis for estimating nucleated cell counts. TCRdb keeps only in-frame clones here, not all; method: immunoSEQ multiplex PCR. V and J calls and clone size are given by that table; D and trimming were obtained from the DNA. Of 220,000 or so clones in the sample, roughly four fifths were seen once. This clonotype originated in a woman aged 25 to 39 who had recovered from COVID-19. Sequenced input: peripheral blood.

CDR3 DNA sequence: TGTGCCAGCAGTTACGGGGCGGGGAGTGCGGGCGAGCAGTACTTC. Translation: CASSYGAGSAGEQYF. This chain uses TRBV6-2 or TRBV6-3 with TRBJ2-7, with a weak D call TRBD2 (6 bases). V shed 2 bases and J shed 6 bases, with 17 bases lying between them. Germline loops: CDR1 MNHEY, CDR2 SVGEGT. This CDR3 contains 15 residues.